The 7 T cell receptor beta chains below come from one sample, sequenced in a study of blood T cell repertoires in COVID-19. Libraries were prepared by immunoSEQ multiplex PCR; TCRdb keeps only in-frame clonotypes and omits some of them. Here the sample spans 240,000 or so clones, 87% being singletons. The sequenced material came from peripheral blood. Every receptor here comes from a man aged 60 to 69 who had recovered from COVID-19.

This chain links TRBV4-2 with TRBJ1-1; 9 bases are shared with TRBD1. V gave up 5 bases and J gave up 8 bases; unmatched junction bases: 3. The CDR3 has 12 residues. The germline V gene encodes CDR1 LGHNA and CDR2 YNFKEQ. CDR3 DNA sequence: TGTGCCAGCAGCAAGACAGGGGGGGAAGCTTTCTTT. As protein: CASSKTGGEAFF.

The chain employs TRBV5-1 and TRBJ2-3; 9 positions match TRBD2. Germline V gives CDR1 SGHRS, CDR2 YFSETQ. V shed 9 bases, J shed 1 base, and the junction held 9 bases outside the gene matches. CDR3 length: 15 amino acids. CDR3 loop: CATSFQRGGTDTQYF. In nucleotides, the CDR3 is TGCGCCACCTCTTTTCAGCGGGGGGGCACAGATACGCAGTATTTT. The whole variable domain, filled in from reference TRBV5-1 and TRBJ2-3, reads KAGVTQTPRYLIKTRGQQVTLSCSPISGHRSVSWYQQTPGQGLQFLFEYFSETQRNKGNFPGRFSGRQFSNSRSEMNVSTLELGDSALYLCATSFQRGGTDTQYFGPGTRLTVL.

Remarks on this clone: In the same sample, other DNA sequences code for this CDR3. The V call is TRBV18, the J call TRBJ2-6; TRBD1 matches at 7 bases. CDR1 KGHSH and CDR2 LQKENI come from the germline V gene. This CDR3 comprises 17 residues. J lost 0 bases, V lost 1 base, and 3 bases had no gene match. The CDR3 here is CASSPRTGNSGANVLTF. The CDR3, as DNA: TGTGCCAGCTCACCACGGACAGGCAACTCTGGGGCCAACGTCCTGACTTTC.

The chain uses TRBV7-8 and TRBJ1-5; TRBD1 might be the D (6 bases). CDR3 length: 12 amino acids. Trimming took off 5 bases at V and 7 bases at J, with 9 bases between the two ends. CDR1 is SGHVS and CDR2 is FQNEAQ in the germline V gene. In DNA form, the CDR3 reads TGTGCCAGCAGCCCAGGGGACCAGCCCCAGCATTTT. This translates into CASSPGDQPQHF.

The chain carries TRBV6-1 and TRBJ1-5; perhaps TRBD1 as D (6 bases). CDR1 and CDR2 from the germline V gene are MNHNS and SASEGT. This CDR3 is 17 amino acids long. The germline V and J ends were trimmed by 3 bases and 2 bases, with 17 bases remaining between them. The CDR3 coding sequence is TGTGCCAGCAGTGAGTTAACACAGGGTTTTGGCAATCAGCCCCAGCATTTT. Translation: CASSELTQGFGNQPQHF.

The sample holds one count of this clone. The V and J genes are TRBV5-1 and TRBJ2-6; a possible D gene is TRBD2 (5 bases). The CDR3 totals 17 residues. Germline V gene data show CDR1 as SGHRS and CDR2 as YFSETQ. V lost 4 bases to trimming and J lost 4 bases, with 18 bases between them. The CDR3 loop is CASSLWTAPYGANVLTF. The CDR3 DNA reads TGCGCCAGCAGCCTATGGACTGCGCCCTACGGGGCCAACGTCCTGACTTTC.

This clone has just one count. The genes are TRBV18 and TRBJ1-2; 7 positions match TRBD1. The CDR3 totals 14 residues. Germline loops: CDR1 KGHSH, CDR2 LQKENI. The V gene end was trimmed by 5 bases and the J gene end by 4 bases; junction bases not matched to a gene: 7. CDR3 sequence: CASSVGQDGYGYTF. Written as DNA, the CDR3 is TGTGCCAGCTCAGTAGGACAGGACGGCTATGGCTACACCTTC.